These T cell receptor beta chains were read from a single sample in a study of T cell responses to AZD1222 COVID-19 vaccine. Only in-frame clones appear in the TCRdb table, and some are missing; sequencing was by immunoSEQ multiplex PCR. The profile covers 130,000 to 150,000 clones, with around 88% appearing a single time and 3% to 4% taken by the ten largest. The sequencing used peripheral blood, collected on day 0 of MenACWY control vaccination. The receptors originated from an adult in good health. The CDR3 runs from the conserved cysteine through the conserved F or W. The order of the fields is clone size, J gene, V gene, D gene, CDR3 DNA, CDR3 protein. D genes are given only for firm matches. Only part of the rows carry a size: once, few, many, or a class if the clone is expanded.

>NA|TRBJ1-1|TRBV11-2|NA
TGTGCCAGCAGCTTGGTTCAAGGACACCTTGAAGCTTTCTTT
CASSLVQGHLEAFF
>NA|TRBJ1-6|TRBV14|NA
TGTGCCAGCAGCCAAGAAAGGCGAGGTGGGTCACCCCTCCACTTT
CASSQERRGGSPLHF
>NA|TRBJ1-5|TRBV5-8|NA
TGTGCCAGCAGCTTGTCAGGTCAGCCCCAGCATTTT
CASSLSGQPQHF
>NA|TRBJ2-1|TRBV28|TRBD1
TGTGCCAGCAGGGCCGGGGGACAGGACTTCAATGAGCAGTTCTTC
CASRAGGQDFNEQFF
>NA|TRBJ2-1|TRBV7-2|NA
TGTGCCAGCAGCTCGCTGGGGGCCAGGGCCTACAATGAGCAGTTCTTC
CASSSLGARAYNEQFF
>few|TRBJ2-3|TRBV27|NA
TGTGCCAGCAGTGCAGTAGGGGGAGCTAGCACAGATACGCAGTATTTT
CASSAVGGASTDTQYF
>NA|TRBJ1-6|TRBV27|NA
TGTGCCAGCAGTTTGTCCCGTCAAGGGGCTTTTAATTCACCCCTCCACTTT
CASSLSRQGAFNSPLHF
>NA|TRBJ1-2|TRBV28|NA
TGTGCCAGCACCTCACCTCCCTCGTCCTATGGCTACACCTTC
CASTSPPSSYGYTF
>NA|TRBJ2-1|TRBV6-6|TRBD1
TGTGCCAGCAGTCCCCGGGACAGGGGTGGGCATGAGCAGTTCTTC
CASSPRDRGGHEQFF
>NA|TRBJ1-4|TRBV7-9|TRBD1
TGTGCCAGCAGCCCCCTGACAGGGAGTAATGAAAAACTGTTTTTT
CASSPLTGSNEKLFF
>once|TRBJ2-3|TRBV15|NA
TGTGCCACCAGCAGAGATTTGAGTTGGGATACGCAGTATTTT
CATSRDLSWDTQYF
>NA|TRBJ1-6|TRBV21-1|NA
TGTGCCAGCAATTTAAGGGTTTGGAACAGTGCTTATTCACCCCTCCACTTT
CASNLRVWNSAYSPLHF
>NA|TRBJ2-2|TRBV11-3|NA
TGTGCCAGCAGACCGGGACCAGACACCGGGGAGCTGTTTTTT
CASRPGPDTGELFF
>once|TRBJ2-3|TRBV5-1|NA
TGCGCCAGCAGCTTGGGGGCGCTAGCGAGAAGCACAGATACGCAGTATTTT
CASSLGALARSTDTQYF
>once|TRBJ2-1|TRBV7-9|TRBD1
TGTGCCAGCAGCATCCGGACAGGAAACTACAATGAGCAGTTCTTC
CASSIRTGNYNEQFF
>NA|TRBJ2-3|TRBV25-1|TRBD2
TGTGCCAGCAGTTCACTAGCGACTAGCACAGATACGCAGTATTTT
CASSSLATSTDTQYF
>NA|TRBJ2-7|TRBV2|TRBD1
TGTGCCAGCAACGGACAGGGAAGAAACGAGCAGTACTTC
CASNGQGRNEQYF
>NA|TRBJ2-7|TRBV7-9|NA
TGTGCCAGCAGCGCCGGACCCTCTGGGCAGTACTTC
CASSAGPSGQYF
>NA|TRBJ2-4|TRBV6-5|TRBD2
TGTGCCAGCAGTCAGTCTAGCGGGATCAACATTCAGTACTTC
CASSQSSGINIQYF
>NA|TRBJ2-2|TRBV28|TRBD1
TGTGCCAGCAGTCCTAAACCCTGGACAGGTCGGACCGGGGAGCTGTTTTTT
CASSPKPWTGRTGELFF
>NA|TRBJ2-7|TRBV9|NA
TGTGCCAGCAGCTTCTCACCAGGACACGAGCAGTACTTC
CASSFSPGHEQYF
>few|TRBJ2-1|TRBV7-2|TRBD2
TGTGCCAGCAGCAGGACTAGCGGAAACAATGAGCAGTTCTTC
CASSRTSGNNEQFF
>NA|TRBJ2-5|TRBV13|NA
TGTGCCAGCAGCTTAAAAACTAGCAGACTCCAAGAGACCCAGTACTTC
CASSLKTSRLQETQYF
>NA|TRBJ2-2|TRBV28|TRBD2
TGTGCCGGAGGACTAGCGGGAGTCACCGGGGAGCTGTTTTTT
CAGGLAGVTGELFF
>NA|TRBJ2-5|TRBV6-2/TRBV6-3|TRBD1
TGTGCCAGCAGTGGACAGGGAGTACGAGAGACCCAGTACTTC
CASSGQGVRETQYF
>NA|TRBJ1-1|TRBV7-9|NA
TGTGCCAGCAGCTTTAACATGGACTCTGAAGCTTTCTTT
CASSFNMDSEAFF
>NA|TRBJ2-3|TRBV3-1/TRBV3-2|NA
TGTGCCAGCAGCCAAGAAGGGACAGATACGCAGTATTTT
CASSQEGTDTQYF
>NA|TRBJ1-1|TRBV5-1|TRBD1
TGCGCCAGCAGCCCGACAGGGTCGGGGGACACTGAAGCTTTCTTT
CASSPTGSGDTEAFF
>NA|TRBJ1-2|TRBV6-2/TRBV6-3|NA
TGTGCCAGCAGTTACTCGGGCTCCTATGGCTACACCTTC
CASSYSGSYGYTF
>NA|TRBJ1-1|TRBV11-2|NA
TGTGCCAGCAGCCCTTTATCCCTGAACACTGAAGCTTTCTTT
CASSPLSLNTEAFF
>NA|TRBJ1-1|TRBV6-5|NA
TGTGCCAGCAGTTACTCGATGGGGGGGCAAGGTGAAGCTTTCTTT
CASSYSMGGQGEAFF
>NA|TRBJ1-1|TRBV18|NA
TGTGCCAGCTCACCAACCAACAAGGTGAACACTGAAGCTTTCTTT
CASSPTNKVNTEAFF
>few|TRBJ1-4|TRBV14|NA
TGTGCCAGCAGCCAAGATGCAGGGGTATTAACTAATGAAAAACTGTTTTTT
CASSQDAGVLTNEKLFF
>NA|TRBJ2-1|TRBV19|TRBD2
TGTGCCAGTAGTATCCCGGGAGCGGGAGGTACTGAGCAGTTCTTC
CASSIPGAGGTEQFF
>NA|TRBJ1-5|TRBV30|NA
TGTGCCTGGGGAGGACAGACCAATCAGCCCCAGCATTTT
CAWGGQTNQPQHF
>NA|TRBJ1-3|TRBV30|NA
TGTGCCTGGAGTGCCTACTCTGGAAACACCATATATTTT
CAWSAYSGNTIYF
>NA|TRBJ1-5|TRBV6-2/TRBV6-3|NA
TGTGCCAGCAGTTATGTGCCTTATACAACAGGACGGGGTCAGCCCCAGCATTTT
CASSYVPYTTGRGQPQHF
>NA|TRBJ1-2|TRBV5-1|NA
TGCGCCAGCAGCATTGAGCCGAACTATGGCTACACCTTC
CASSIEPNYGYTF
>NA|TRBJ1-2|TRBV7-2|TRBD1
TGTGCCAGCAGCCGGAGTAGGGACAGGACGAACTATGGCTACACCTTC
CASSRSRDRTNYGYTF
>NA|TRBJ1-2|TRBV6-1|NA
TGTGCCAGCAGTGAATACGAGGAGAGAGGCTACACCTTC
CASSEYEERGYTF
>NA|TRBJ1-2|TRBV13|NA
TGTGCCAGCAGCGCACAAACTAACTATGGCTACACCTTC
CASSAQTNYGYTF
>NA|TRBJ1-4|TRBV7-9|NA
TGTGCCAGCAGCGCAACCCTGACAGCAACTAATGAAAAACTGTTTTTT
CASSATLTATNEKLFF
>once|TRBJ1-2|TRBV19|NA
TGTGCCAGTAGTATAGGGCTTGGAGGGACGGAGTATGGCTACACCTTC
CASSIGLGGTEYGYTF
>NA|TRBJ1-1|TRBV12-5|NA
TGTGCTAGTGGCACTACAGGGTTTGGTAACACTGAAGCTTTCTTT
CASGTTGFGNTEAFF
>NA|TRBJ1-4|TRBV4-2|NA
TGTGCCAGCAGCACCCAAAGATCACAGGCGAATAATGAAAAACTGTTTTTT
CASSTQRSQANNEKLFF
>NA|TRBJ2-1|TRBV20-1|TRBD1
TGCAGTGCTAGTACAGGGGTATGGGAGCAGTTCTTC
CSASTGVWEQFF
>NA|TRBJ1-2|TRBV29-1|NA
TGCAGCGCCCGCTACCGGGCGGGCGAGGGTGGCTACACCTTC
CSARYRAGEGGYTF
>NA|TRBJ2-2|TRBV5-4|TRBD1
TGTGCCAGCAGCTCGGCTGACAGGGTTCCCGGGGAGCTGTTTTTT
CASSSADRVPGELFF
>once|TRBJ1-2|TRBV25-1|NA
TGTGCCAGCAGTGGGCCCCTCTATGGCTACACCTTC
CASSGPLYGYTF
>NA|TRBJ1-6|TRBV11-2|NA
TGTGCCAGCAGCTTAGATCTCGGGGTCCCGAGTTCACCCCTCCACTTT
CASSLDLGVPSSPLHF
>once|TRBJ1-4|TRBV27|NA
TGTGCCAGCAGTTTATCGGCTCAGGGTAAACTGTTTTTT
CASSLSAQGKLFF
>NA|TRBJ2-1|TRBV28|TRBD1
TGTGCCAGCAGTTTAGCCCGGACAGGCGGGAATGAGCAGTTCTTC
CASSLARTGGNEQFF
>NA|TRBJ2-1|TRBV5-6|NA
TGTGCCAGCAGCTTGACAGGGCTCAATGAGCAGTTCTTC
CASSLTGLNEQFF
>NA|TRBJ1-4|TRBV4-2|NA
TGTGCCAGCAGCCAAAAGGGCACGGGGGCCGGTGAAAAACTGTTTTTT
CASSQKGTGAGEKLFF
>NA|TRBJ1-1|TRBV7-8|NA
TGTGCCAGCAGCTTAGAGCGGGGAGTCACTGAAGCTTTCTTT
CASSLERGVTEAFF
>NA|TRBJ2-2|TRBV19|NA
TGTGCCAGTAGTATTCTCCCCGGGGAGCTGTTTTTT
CASSILPGELFF
>NA|TRBJ2-5|TRBV16|NA
TGTGCCAGCAGCCAATCGGGCGGCAAACGGGAGACCCAGTACTTC
CASSQSGGKRETQYF
>once|TRBJ1-1|TRBV11-3|NA
TGTGCCAGCAGCTTAGATCTGGGCAGGGCCACTGAAGCTTTCTTT
CASSLDLGRATEAFF
>NA|TRBJ1-1|TRBV28|TRBD1
TGTGCCAGCAGTCACGGACAGGACACTGAAGCTTTCTTT
CASSHGQDTEAFF
>NA|TRBJ2-1|TRBV27|NA
TGTGCCAGCAGGACCCCGACTAGAACGCCCTACAATGAGCAGTTCTTC
CASRTPTRTPYNEQFF